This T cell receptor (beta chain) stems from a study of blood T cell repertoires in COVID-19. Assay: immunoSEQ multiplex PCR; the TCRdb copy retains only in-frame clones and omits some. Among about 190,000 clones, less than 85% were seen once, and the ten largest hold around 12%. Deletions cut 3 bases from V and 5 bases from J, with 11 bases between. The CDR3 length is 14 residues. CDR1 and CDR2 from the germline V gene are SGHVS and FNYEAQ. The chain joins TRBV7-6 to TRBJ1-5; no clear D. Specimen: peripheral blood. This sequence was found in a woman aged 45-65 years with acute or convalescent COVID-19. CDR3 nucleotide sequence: TGTGCCAGCAGCTTTCGGGGTGGCGATCAGCCCCAGCATTTT. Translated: CASSFRGGDQPQHF.